This T cell receptor beta chain was sequenced during a study of blood T cell repertoires in COVID-19 (dated by TCRdb to the early 2020s). As for the study more broadly: Collaborator samples came from the United States, Italy and Spain and covered acute and convalescent phases of COVID-19. The material from the prospective study consisted of cDNA or gDNA derived from T cells, B-cell-depleted T cells, or PBMCs. Deeply sampled blood TCRbeta repertoires from subjects exposed to, actively infected with, or recovered from COVID-19 were included in the dataset. The repertoires were released in a freely available public database intended as a resource for research on the immune response to SARS-CoV-2. Samples came from the ongoing ImmuneRACE study (first 160 participants) plus 1,254 subjects from 6 global collaborators. A de-identified subject ID, COVID-19 status, age in years and sex were almost always included in the sample metadata. Where HLA class I and class II types were available, the types were taken from metadata supplied by the sample provider, not from assay-based typing.

With respect to this clone: The specificity of this receptor is unknown. There are no base qualities to consult, and no much larger clone falls within one base.

TCRbeta CDR3 regions were amplified from genomic DNA by means of the immunoSEQ Assay, a bias-controlled multiplex PCR. The authors' pipeline ran thus. The number of nucleated cells in each sample was estimated by amplification of reference gene primers within the assay. To quantify the absolute abundance of each unique TCRbeta CDR3 rearrangement, sequence reads were collapsed and filtered. For each sample, productive Simpson clonality was calculated by taking the square root of Simpson's diversity index across productive rearrangements. TCRdb's version of the immuneACCESS table is confined to in-frame rearrangements and falls short of the full clone set. An unresolved V gene accounts for under half of the shortfall where checked; the remainder is of unknown origin. V, J and clone size derive from that table, while D and trimming were established from the DNA sequence. The sample contains fewer than 300,000 clones, 90% of them found a single time. Roughly 1.1% of the sample comes from the top ten.

Broader findings and caveats from the paper: The amount of clinical and demographic metadata varied by source and participant and was provided uncurated.

Participants in the prospective study were enrolled through a virtual design, were aged 18 to 89 years, and lived in roughly 24 United States geographic areas. In the prospective study, participants were assigned to cohorts based on the clinical history participants reported in a screening survey and a study questionnaire. For ImmuneRACE Cohort 3, a participant was defined as recovered based on two consecutive negative NP/OP PCR tests, clearance by a healthcare professional, or resolution of symptoms. In the prospective study, mobile phlebotomists collected whole blood, serum and a nasopharyngeal or oropharyngeal swab from each participant. Over an approximately 2-month period, participants in the prospective study had the option of providing additional blood draws and questionnaires. Before DNA extraction, blood samples from the prospective study were shipped at room temperature or frozen. Sample: PBMCs or T cells enriched from blood (not recorded which). The clonotype comes from a young woman who had recovered from COVID-19.

The CDR3 sequence is CASSVQDNYNEQFF. Here is the DNA: TGTGCCAGCAGCGTGCAGGACAACTACAATGAGCAGTTCTTC. The chain was built from TRBV11-2 and TRBJ2-1; the D region possibly corresponds to TRBD1 (5 bases align). Counted from cysteine to phenylalanine, this CDR3 has 14 amino acids. CDR3 DNA is the only sequence kept; it has 42 bases, read in frame from the first base. CDR1 and CDR2, per the germline V gene, are SGHAT and FQNNGV. The germline ends are 11 bases apart after V is trimmed by 5 bases and J by 3 bases.